The 22 T cell receptor beta chains given below trace back to one sample, sequenced in a study of T cell repertoires in cytomegalovirus infection. No cognate antigen is known for these TCRs. TCRdb re-derived calls from the reads in MiXCR, one entry per CDR3 protein. Altogether fewer than 1,000,000 distinct CDR3 sequences are present, about a third being singletons, with the ten largest covering 11% to 15%. Sequencing was performed on cultured CD8+ T cells from PBMCs, taken from culture after CMV antigen stimulation. The receptors originated from a human donor in good health (CMV status not recorded). Some clones in this sample may be carry-over from other donors' samples.

The rearrangement links TRBV5-6 to TRBJ2-7; TRBD1 matches at 9 bases. CDR3 length: 17 residues. V lost 3 bases and J lost 4; bases outside the gene matches: 14. From germline, CDR1 is SGHDT and CDR2 YYEEEE. For the CDR3, the DNA is TGTGCCAGCAGCTCCATCGCCGGGACAGGGACGAATTACGAGCAGTACGTC. This translates into CASSSIAGTGTNYEQYV.

Points on this clonotype: One junction end does not reproduce the germline sequence, and a read error may be involved. The V and J genes are TRBV7-6 and TRBJ2-1; 10 bases fit TRBD2. Germline-derived CDR1 and CDR2 are SGHVS and FNYEAQ. CDR3 length: 16 amino acids. The CDR3 region is CASSLSTSGAYNEQFF. The CDR3 coding sequence is TGTGCTAGCAGCTTATCCACTAGCGGGGCATACAATGAGCAGTTCTTC. Based on the CDR3 plus reference TRBV7-6 and TRBJ2-1, the full variable domain is GAGVSQSPRYKVTKRGQDVALRCDPISGHVSLYWYRQALGQGPEFLTYFNYEAQQDKSGLPNDRFSAERPEGSISTLTIQRTEQRDSAMYRCASSLSTSGAYNEQFFGPGTRLTVL.

The chain employs TRBV6-6 and TRBJ2-7, with 12 bases aligning to TRBD2. V shed 6 bases and J 4 bases; nucleotides not matched to a gene: 7. Per germline, CDR1 MNHNY and CDR2 SVGAGI (reference sequence). This CDR3 is built from 15 residues. In nucleotides, the CDR3 is TGTGCCAGCAGCCCTACTAGCGGGGGGAATTACGAGCAGTACGTC. This codes for CASSPTSGGNYEQYV.

This clonotype was counted many times. The J gene is TRBJ2-1, the V gene TRBV7-8; TRBD2 matches at 13 bases. The CDR3 is 16 amino acids. CDR1 SGHVS and CDR2 FQNEAQ come from the germline V gene. J gave up 8 bases and V 5 bases, and 9 bases lay outside the gene matches. The DNA of the CDR3 is TGTGCCAGCAGCGTGCAGACTAGCGGGGGGATCCATGAGCAGTTCTTC. Its translation is CASSVQTSGGIHEQFF.

This clonotype was picked up a small number of times. The chain joins TRBV6-8 to TRBJ2-7; 8 nucleotides match TRBD1. Germline V CDR1 and CDR2: MNHGY, SAAAGT. The junction had 6 bases not matched to a gene; V was cut back by 5 bases and J by 3 bases. This CDR3 spans 14 amino acids. The CDR3 bases are TGTGCCAGCAGTCCGGGACAGGCCGTCTACGAGCAGTACTTC. This gives the protein CASSPGQAVYEQYF.

This chain connects TRBV4-1 to TRBJ1-4, with D uncertain. The CDR3 extends over 15 amino acids. Trimming removed 3 bases at V and 0 bases at J, with 8 bases between. The germline CDR1 and CDR2 sequences are MGHRA and YSYEKL. DNA for the CDR3: TGCGCCAGCAGCCAGGCTCAAACAACTAATGAAAAACTGTTTTTT. This gives the protein CASSQAQTTNEKLFF.

This clonotype has only a few counts. The CDR3 bases are TGTGCCAGCAGCCATAGAGTCGGAAAGAACACTGAAGCTTTCTTT. Translation: CASSHRVGKNTEAFF. The gene calls are TRBV3-1 and TRBJ1-1; D remains unclear. The CDR3 runs 15 residues. Per germline, CDR1 LGHDT and CDR2 YNNKEL (reference sequence). The V and J ends lost 3 bases and 1 base respectively, with 12 bases between them.

This clonotype has only a few counts. The V call is TRBV10-3, the J call TRBJ1-2; D is undetermined. CDR1 is ENHRY, CDR2 SYGVKD, per germline. This CDR3 comprises 14 residues. V was clipped by 7 bases and J by 6 bases, with 18 bases between them. The CDR3 protein is CAIINQEQRDGYTF. The DNA of the CDR3 is TGTGCCATCATCAACCAGGAGCAGCGAGATGGCTACACCTTC.

V and J are TRBV6-2 or TRBV6-3 and TRBJ2-7; no clear D gene. The germline V gene has CDR1 MNHEY and CDR2 SVGEGT. V lost 0 bases and J lost 6, with 6 bases in between. This CDR3 region has 12 residues. This chain's CDR3 is CASSYSSFEQYV. Written as DNA, the CDR3 is TGTGCCAGCAGTTACTCGTCTTTCGAGCAGTACGTC.

The sample holds one count of this clonotype. The V and J genes are TRBV6-2 or TRBV6-3 and TRBJ2-7; possible D gene TRBD1, 6 bases. From germline, CDR1 is MNHEY and CDR2 SVGEGT. The CDR3 loop spans 13 amino acids. The CDR3 nucleotides read TGTACCAGCAGTTTAGGACAGTCCTACGAGCAGTACGTC. Protein: CTSSLGQSYEQYV.

The chain joins TRBV7-9 to TRBJ1-1; weak D call: TRBD1 (5 bases). The CDR3 length is 17 residues. Trimming took off 1 base at V and 0 bases at J, with 15 bases between the two ends. Germline CDR1 is SEHNR and CDR2 is FQNEAQ (reference sequence). The CDR3 DNA follows: TGTGCCAGCAGCTTAGGTCCGGCAGCAGGGTTGAACACTGAAGCTTTCTTT. This sequence encodes CASSLGPAAGLNTEAFF.

As concerns this clonotype: At one of its ends the junction is not consistent with the germline gene, which may arise from a read error. This rearrangement joins TRBV7-6 to TRBJ1-2; no clear D gene. This CDR3 is built from 12 residues. From germline, CDR1 is SGHVS and CDR2 FNYEAQ. CDR3 sequence reads: CASSLGFAGHTF. The CDR3 DNA follows: TGTGCCAGCAGCTTGGGGTTCGCTGGCCACACCTTC.

This clonotype was counted many times. In DNA form, the CDR3 reads TGTGCCAGCAGCTACGCCGGGCCGCAATCGGGGGATACGCAGTATTTT. Protein sequence: CASSYAGPQSGDTQYF. This sequence joins TRBV7-8 and TRBJ2-3, with a possible D match to TRBD2 (5 bases). In germline, CDR1 is SGHVS, CDR2 FQNEAQ. The CDR3 extends over 16 amino acids. Trimming shortened V by 4 bases and J by 6 bases, and 20 bases separated the two germline ends.

The sample holds a few counts of this clonotype. The chain couples TRBV19 to TRBJ2-7; either TRBD1 or TRBD2 may fit D (5 bases each). The CDR3 has 14 residues. Germline lookup yields CDR1 LNHDA and CDR2 SQIVND (reference sequence). V dropped 5 bases and J dropped 5 bases, with 16 bases sitting between them. The CDR3 region is CASSATEGSDEQYF. As DNA, the CDR3 is TGTGCCAGTAGTGCGACAGAGGGGTCTGACGAGCAGTACTTC. The full variable domain, rest sourced from reference TRBV19 and TRBJ2-7, is DGGITQSPKYLFRKEGQNVTLSCEQNLNHDAMYWYRQDPGQGLRLIYYSQIVNDFQKGDIAEGYSVSREKKESFPLTVTSAQKNPTAFYLCASSATEGSDEQYFGPGTRLTVT.

The J gene is TRBJ2-1, the V gene TRBV19; D not resolved. CDR1 is LNHDA, CDR2 SQIVND, per germline (reference sequence). This CDR3 region has 17 residues. Trimming cost V 3 bases and J 5 bases, with 20 bases left between them. CDR3 bases: TGTGCCAGTAGTATTTCCTTACTACGAGCGTTGAACAATGAGCAGTTCTTC. This encodes CASSISLLRALNNEQFF. Variable domain in full (rest from reference TRBV19 and TRBJ2-1): DGGITQSPKYLFRKEGQNVTLSCEQNLNHDAMYWYRQDPGQGLRLIYYSQIVNDFQKGDIAEGYSVSREKKESFPLTVTSAQKNPTAFYLCASSISLLRALNNEQFFGPGTRLTVL.

This clonotype was seen only a few times. The rearrangement links TRBV4-1 to TRBJ1-1; D unresolved. Germline CDR1 MGHRA, CDR2 YSYEKL. V was cut by 1 base and J by 8 bases, with 5 bases left in between. The CDR3 consists of 11 residues. This CDR3 reads CASSQASEAFF. CDR3 DNA sequence: TGCGCCAGCAGCCAAGCCTCCGAAGCTTTCTTT.

This clonotype has more than one count but fewer than ten. The chain couples TRBV12-3 or TRBV12-4 to TRBJ1-6, with D tentatively TRBD1 (5 bases). The CDR3 totals 14 residues. V lost 5 bases, J lost 10 bases, and 15 bases lay in between. CDR3 DNA: TGTGCCAGCAGTGTCGCCAGGGATGGGTCACCCCTCCACTTT. The encoded protein is CASSVARDGSPLHF.

This rearrangement joins TRBV7-8 to TRBJ2-7; no reliable D call. The CDR3 length is 14 residues. Trimming left V 3 bases short and J 2 bases short, with 11 bases between. In germline, CDR1 is SGHVS, CDR2 FQNEAQ. This CDR3 is CASSFDTPTYEQYV. In nucleotides, the CDR3 is TGTGCCAGCAGCTTCGATACACCTACCTACGAGCAGTACGTC.

V is TRBV9 and J is TRBJ1-1; 7 positions match TRBD1. Germline CDR1 is SGDLS and CDR2 is YYNGEE. The CDR3 loop spans 15 amino acids. V trimming: 4 bases; J trimming: 4 bases; junction bases outside the gene matches: 10. The chain's CDR3 is CASSPGGGRGTEAFF. In DNA form, the CDR3 reads TGTGCCAGCAGCCCCGGAGGGGGCAGGGGCACTGAAGCTTTCTTT.

This clonotype was seen a few times. The genes are TRBV28 and TRBJ1-6, with D uncertain. The germline CDR1 and CDR2 sequences are MDHEN and SYDVKM. V lost 4 bases to trimming and J lost 7 bases, with 17 bases between them. The CDR3 is made up of 16 amino acids. The CDR3 bases are TGTGCCAGCAGTTCCCGTCCCGGAAGATGGAATTCACCCCTCCACTTT. This gives the protein CASSSRPGRWNSPLHF.

This chain joins TRBV28 and TRBJ2-5, with 9 bases lining up with TRBD1. The germline V gene encodes CDR1 MDHEN and CDR2 SYDVKM. Trimming cost V 3 bases and J 5 bases; bases outside gene matches: 7. CDR3 size: 15 residues. The CDR3 DNA reads TGTGCCAGCAGTTTCCGAACAGGGGGCTACGAGACCCAGTACTTC. Protein: CASSFRTGGYETQYF.

To note about this clonotype: A far larger clone is one nucleotide away, so this likely arose from a read error. The chain carries TRBV7-3 and TRBJ2-2; possibly TRBD1 for D (6 bases). This CDR3 contains 14 residues. Germline CDR1 SGHTA, CDR2 FQGTGA. CDR3: CASSLAGDTGQLFF. Written as DNA, the CDR3 is TGTGCCAGCAGCTTAGCAGGGGACACCGGGCAGCTGTTTTTT.